This passage covers 32 T cell receptor beta chains from one sample sequenced in a study of low-dose radiotherapy and immunotherapy resistance in tumors. Alpha- and beta-chain coverage of first-strand cDNA came from TRAV- and TRBV-specific primers. A constant-region primer paired with the V-primer adapter amplified TCRs over about 19 PCR cycles. TCRdb passed the reads through MiXCR, listing each CDR3 protein once. This sample has 55,000 to 70,000 distinct CDR3 sequences; under 30% occur once, and the top ten carry around 5%. Regarding time point: before trial treatment. The source material was PBMCs, sampled before treatment. The receptors stem from a male donor with prostate cancer.

Points on this clonotype: It may be a read error: a sequence one base away is much more abundant. This chain connects TRBV19 to TRBJ1-1; unclear D gene. V was trimmed by 6 bases and J by 5 bases, leaving 16 bases between them. Germline CDR1 reads LNHDA; CDR2 reads SQIVND (reference sequence). The CDR3 has 14 residues. The CDR3 here is CASRDVVRSTEAFF. In DNA, the CDR3 is TGTGCCAGTAGAGACGTGGTCAGGAGTACTGAAGCTTTCTTT.

This clonotype was seen many times. The chain employs TRBV7-6 and TRBJ2-7; no clear D. The CDR3 sequence is 14 residues long. Germline V gives CDR1 SGHVS, CDR2 FNYEAQ. Trimming took off 4 bases at V and 6 bases at J, with 16 bases between the two ends. DNA for the CDR3: TGTGCCAGCAGCTCAACCCTTCCACAGCCCGAGCAGTACTTC. The encoded protein is CASSSTLPQPEQYF. Drawing the rest from reference TRBV7-6 and TRBJ2-7, the complete variable domain is GAGVSQSPRYKVTKRGQDVALRCDPISGHVSLYWYRQALGQGPEFLTYFNYEAQQDKSGLPNDRFSAERPEGSISTLTIQRTEQRDSAMYRCASSSTLPQPEQYFGPGTRLTVT.

This clonotype was picked up many times. The V and J genes are TRBV7-9 and TRBJ2-7, with a weak D call TRBD1 (5 bases). Trimming stripped 5 bases from V and 2 bases from J, with 19 bases between. Looked up from germline, CDR1 is SEHNR and CDR2 is FQNEAQ (reference sequence). This CDR3 comprises 16 residues. The CDR3 is CASSPTGIRETYEQYF. CDR3 coding DNA: TGTGCCAGCAGCCCCACCGGCATCAGGGAAACCTACGAGCAGTACTTC.

This rearrangement joins TRBV6-8 to TRBJ2-5, with TRBD2 as a possible D gene (6 bases). Germline V gives CDR1 MNHGY, CDR2 SAAAGT. The CDR3 runs to 14 residues. The V and J ends lost 2 bases and 2 bases respectively, with 9 bases between them. The CDR3 DNA sequence: TGTGCCAGCAGTTACGGAGGGAGACAAGAGACCCAGTACTTC. This gives the protein CASSYGGRQETQYF.

This clonotype was counted at least ten times. The CDR3 loop reads CATSDSGRQGRQFF. CDR3 in DNA: TGTGCCACCAGTGACTCCGGACGCCAAGGGAGGCAGTTCTTC. This chain uses TRBV24-1 with TRBJ2-1, with D possibly being TRBD2 (5 bases). The CDR3 covers 14 residues. Germline assignment: CDR1 KGHDR and CDR2 SFDVKD. Trimming shortened V by 4 bases and J by 12 bases, and 18 bases separated the two germline ends.

Ten or more counts support this clonotype. J is TRBJ2-1 and V is TRBV9; maybe TRBD2 (6 bases). V was trimmed by 3 bases and J by 3 bases, leaving 13 bases between them. The CDR3 spans 15 residues. In germline, CDR1 is SGDLS, CDR2 YYNGEE. The DNA for the CDR3 is TGTGCCAGCAGCGCCGGGGGAGCTGGCTACAATGAGCAGTTCTTC. Amino acid sequence: CASSAGGAGYNEQFF. Filled out from reference TRBV9 and TRBJ2-1, the complete variable domain reads DSGVTQTPKHLITATGQRVTLRCSPRSGDLSVYWYQQSLDQGLQFLIQYYNGEERAKGNILERFSAQQFPDLHSELNLSSLELGDSALYFCASSAGGAGYNEQFFGPGTRLTVL.

The chain uses TRBV9 and TRBJ2-1; 11 bases map to TRBD2. V shed 0 bases, J shed 6 bases, and the junction held 8 bases outside the gene matches. The CDR3 runs 17 residues. Germline V gives CDR1 SGDLS, CDR2 YYNGEE. This CDR3 reads CASSVDLTSGSSNEQFF. CDR3 sequence (DNA): TGTGCCAGCAGCGTAGATCTCACTAGCGGGAGTTCCAATGAGCAGTTCTTC.

This clonotype was seen only once. The chain uses TRBV5-1 and TRBJ2-7; the D gene could be TRBD1 or TRBD2 (5 bases each). Trimming removed 4 bases at V and 3 bases at J, with 11 bases between. This CDR3 contains 13 residues. Germline CDR1 and CDR2: SGHRS and YFSETQ. Here the CDR3 DNA reads TGCGCCAGCAGCCGGGACGGGGACTACGAGCAGTACTTC. Translation gives CASSRDGDYEQYF.

This clonotype showed up many times. The chain carries TRBV30 and TRBJ2-7; 9 bases line up with TRBD1. This CDR3 comprises 13 residues. The junction had 3 bases not matched to a gene; V was cut back by 2 bases and J by 4 bases. CDR1 and CDR2 (germline): GTSNPN, SVGIG (reference sequence). For the CDR3, the DNA is TGTGCCTGGAGTCCGGGACAGGGATACGAGCAGTACTTC. It yields the protein CAWSPGQGYEQYF.

This clonotype occurred many times. The V gene is TRBV10-2, the J gene TRBJ2-1; D not resolved. The germline V gene has CDR1 WSHSY and CDR2 SAAADI. Trimming took off 8 bases at V and 10 bases at J, with 12 bases between the two ends. The CDR3 loop spans 11 amino acids. As DNA, the CDR3 is TGCGCCAGCGAAAGGGTGGGGGAGCAGTTCTTC. This sequence encodes CASERVGEQFF.

This clonotype has ten or more counts. This rearrangement joins TRBV5-4 to TRBJ1-6; no clear D. Trimming cost V 4 bases and J 7 bases, with 15 bases left between them. There are 15 residues in the CDR3. From germline, CDR1 is SGHNT and CDR2 YYREEE (reference sequence). The CDR3 loop is CASSPSVGENSPLHF. For the CDR3, the DNA is TGTGCCAGCAGCCCCTCAGTCGGGGAAAATTCACCCCTCCACTTT.

This clonotype has a handful of counts. The genes are TRBV14 and TRBJ1-6; the D gene is possibly TRBD1 (5 bases). Looked up from germline, CDR1 is SGHDN and CDR2 is FVKESK. V shed 4 bases and J shed 3 bases, with 10 bases lying between them. The CDR3 spans 15 residues. The CDR3: CASSLGAGYNSPLHF. The CDR3 DNA reads as TGTGCCAGCAGCCTCGGGGCAGGCTATAATTCACCCCTCCACTTT. The whole variable domain, remainder taken from reference TRBV14 and TRBJ1-6, is EAGVTQFPSHSVIEKGQTVTLRCDPISGHDNLYWYRRVMGKEIKFLLHFVKESKQDESGMPNNRFLAERTGGTYSTLKVQPAELEDSGVYFCASSLGAGYNSPLHFGNGTRLTVT.

In this sample, this clonotype turned up a few times. The chain links TRBV10-2 to TRBJ2-6; D gene unclear. CDR3 size: 14 residues. Germline V gene lookup returns CDR1 WSHSY and CDR2 SAAADI. V was clipped by 6 bases and J by 0 bases, with 6 bases between them. Here the CDR3 reads CASSDTSGANVLTF. As DNA, the CDR3 is TGCGCCAGCAGCGACACCTCTGGGGCCAACGTCCTGACTTTC.

This chain connects TRBV15 to TRBJ1-5, with D unclear. The V gene lost 2 bases and the J gene lost 7 bases, with 6 bases spanning the gap. CDR3 size: 12 residues. The germline V gene has CDR1 LNHNV and CDR2 YYDKDF (reference sequence). The CDR3 region is CATSRTGQPQHF. CDR3 nucleotide sequence: TGTGCCACCAGCAGAACTGGCCAGCCCCAGCATTTT. Combining the CDR3 with reference TRBV15 and TRBJ1-5 gives the whole variable domain DAMVIQNPRYQVTQFGKPVTLSCSQTLNHNVMYWYQQKSSQAPKLLFHYYDKDFNNEADTPDNFQSRRPNTSFCFLDIRSPGLGDTAMYLCATSRTGQPQHFGDGTRLSIL.

Comment on this clonotype: This may be a read error: a much more frequent sequence differs by one nucleotide. The chain employs TRBV7-9 and TRBJ1-2, with 8 bases identical to TRBD1. Losses at the gene ends were 3 bases for V and 2 bases for J; bases not matched to a gene: 11. The CDR3 is made up of 17 amino acids. CDR1 SEHNR and CDR2 FQNEAQ come from the germline V gene (reference sequence). The DNA of the CDR3 is TGTGCCAGCAGCTTCCGAAATGACAGGGGTGTCAACTATGGCTACACCTTC. Translation gives CASSFRNDRGVNYGYTF.

Concerning this clonotype itself: A far larger clone differs by one base, so this is likely a read error. V usage is TRBV6-1 and J usage is TRBJ2-3; D is possibly TRBD2 (6 bases). Trimming removed 4 bases from V and 0 bases from J, with 11 bases in between. The CDR3 covers 15 residues. Germline CDR1 MNHNS, CDR2 SASEGT. The CDR3 DNA follows: TGTGCCAGCAGTGGCGGCGGGGTTAGCACAGATACGCAGTATTTT. It encodes CASSGGGVSTDTQYF.

This clonotype has only a few counts. The chain recombines TRBV6-6 with TRBJ2-7; perhaps TRBD1 as D (7 bases). The CDR3 consists of 12 residues. Germline CDR1 and CDR2: MNHNY and SVGAGI (reference sequence). The V and J ends lost 5 bases and 9 bases respectively, with 14 bases between them. The DNA of the CDR3 is TGTGCCAGCAGTGGAGGGACAGTCGGGCAGTACTTC. Protein product: CASSGGTVGQYF.

V is TRBV5-5 and J is TRBJ2-5; the D is unclear. V shed 0 bases and J shed 0 bases, with 9 bases lying between them. Germline V CDR1 and CDR2: SGHKS, YYEKEE (reference sequence). The CDR3 is 15 residues long. CDR3 in amino acids: CASSLATVYQETQYF. As DNA, the CDR3 is TGTGCCAGCAGCTTGGCGACCGTGTACCAAGAGACCCAGTACTTC.

This clonotype occurred many times. This sequence joins TRBV3-1 and TRBJ2-5, with D perhaps matching TRBD2 (5 bases). Trimming stripped 1 base from V and 2 bases from J, with 14 bases between. The germline V gene encodes CDR1 LGHDT and CDR2 YNNKEL (reference sequence). There are 16 residues in the CDR3. CDR3 DNA sequence: TGTGCCAGCAGCCAAGTTTTACGGGAACCTCAAGAGACCCAGTACTTC. Translation gives CASSQVLREPQETQYF.

The chain couples TRBV7-3 to TRBJ2-7; 7 positions agree with TRBD2. J was trimmed by 5 bases and V by 0 bases; bases with no gene match: 22. The length of the CDR3 is 20 residues. Germline V CDR1 and CDR2: SGHTA, FQGTGA. CDR3 region: CASSLTPLFPSGAPVDEQYF. CDR3 coding DNA: TGTGCCAGCAGCTTAACCCCCCTTTTTCCGAGCGGGGCGCCTGTGGACGAGCAGTACTTC. The full variable domain, completed using reference TRBV7-3 and TRBJ2-7, is GAGVSQTPSNKVTEKGKYVELRCDPISGHTALYWYRQSLGQGPEFLIYFQGTGAADDSGLPNDRFFAVRPEGSVSTLKIQRTERGDSAVYLCASSLTPLFPSGAPVDEQYFGPGTRLTVT.

This clonotype was recorded at least ten times. The CDR3 region has the DNA TGTGCCAGCAGACAGTATCACGAGCAGTACTTC. Translation: CASRQYHEQYF. J is TRBJ2-7 and V is TRBV28; D gene uncertain. There are 11 residues in the CDR3. Germline lookup yields CDR1 MDHEN and CDR2 SYDVKM. Trimming shortened V by 6 bases and J by 5 bases, and 8 bases separated the two germline ends.

The sample holds many counts of this clonotype. This rearrangement joins TRBV29-1 to TRBJ1-5; a possible D gene is TRBD1 (5 bases). CDR3 length equals 15 residues. V dropped 4 bases and J dropped 5 bases, with 18 bases sitting between them. CDR1 is SQVTM, CDR2 ANQGSEA, per germline. The chain's CDR3 is CSVVRQPVPHQPQHF. For the CDR3, the DNA is TGCAGCGTTGTCAGACAGCCGGTCCCCCATCAGCCCCAGCATTTT.

This clonotype was seen just once. This probably arose from a read error, given a far larger clone one base away. The chain has TRBV4-3 and TRBJ2-7; D not resolved. With 4 bases removed from V and 7 bases from J, the gap between germline ends came to 26 bases. The CDR3 sequence is 17 residues long. From germline, CDR1 is LGHNA and CDR2 YSLEER. In DNA form, the CDR3 reads TGCGCCAGCAGCCTACAGCTGGCCAGACAAAACTACAATGAGCAGTACTTC. Its translation: CASSLQLARQNYNEQYF.

This clonotype was counted between two and nine times. The rearrangement joins TRBV27 to TRBJ2-1; no firm D call. In germline, CDR1 is MNHEY, CDR2 SMNVEV (reference sequence). The CDR3 sequence is 14 residues long. V lost 1 base and J lost 3, with 7 bases in between. CDR3 DNA sequence: TGTGCCAGCAGTTTATGGGGAAACTACAATGAGCAGTTCTTC. Translated: CASSLWGNYNEQFF.

Many counts were recorded for this clonotype. The rearrangement joins TRBV2 to TRBJ2-7; 13 bases agree with TRBD2. CDR3 length: 14 amino acids. CDR1 is SNHLY, CDR2 FYNNEI, per germline. V lost 7 bases to trimming and J lost 3 bases; unmatched junction nucleotides: 3. The CDR3 coding sequence is TGTGCCAGCAACGGACTAGCGGGAGACTACGAGCAGTACTTC. Translated, it gives CASNGLAGDYEQYF.

This rearrangement joins TRBV7-6 to TRBJ2-5; D call uncertain. Germline V gives CDR1 SGHVS, CDR2 FNYEAQ. Trimming removed 1 base at V and 2 bases at J, with 14 bases between. This CDR3 has 16 residues. The CDR3 is CASSLGSRSGQETQYF. CDR3 bases: TGTGCCAGCAGCTTAGGTTCCCGGTCAGGACAAGAGACCCAGTACTTC.

The genes are TRBV6-2 or TRBV6-3 and TRBJ1-2; 8 bases are shared with TRBD1. CDR1 MNHEY and CDR2 SVGEGT come from the germline V gene. Trimming took 5 bases from V and 8 from J; bases not matched to a gene: 13. CDR3 length equals 15 residues. CDR3 in amino acids: CASSQQHRGFGGYTF. DNA for the CDR3: TGTGCCAGCAGTCAACAACACAGGGGGTTTGGAGGCTACACCTTC.

This clonotype was observed many times. The chain combines TRBV7-6 with TRBJ2-7; 8 bases map to TRBD1. This CDR3 region has 14 residues. Per germline, CDR1 SGHVS and CDR2 FNYEAQ. The J segment lost 6 bases and the V segment lost 4 bases, leaving 8 bases of the junction unmatched. DNA of the CDR3: TGTGCCAGCAGCTCCGCCGTACAGGGGGGCGAGCAGTACTTC. Its protein product is CASSSAVQGGEQYF.

This clonotype was picked up many times. This chain uses TRBV11-2 with TRBJ2-3; 7 bases map to TRBD1. The V segment lost 1 base and the J segment 2 bases; nucleotides outside the gene matches: 9. Looked up from germline, CDR1 is SGHAT and CDR2 is FQNNGV. The CDR3 is 17 residues long. CDR3 protein: CASSLVPDRATTDTQYF. The CDR3 DNA reads as TGTGCCAGCAGCTTAGTCCCCGACAGGGCGACCACAGATACGCAGTATTTT.

At least ten counts were recorded for this clonotype. This chain links TRBV20-1 with TRBJ2-5, with TRBD2 matching over 14 bases. Germline V gene sequence: CDR1 DFQATT, CDR2 SNEGSKA (reference sequence). V shed 5 bases, J shed 3 bases, and the junction held 5 bases outside the gene matches. This CDR3 has 15 residues. CDR3 sequence (DNA): TGCAGTGCTCCGCGGACTAGCGGGAGGAAAGAGACCCAGTACTTC. It specifies CSAPRTSGRKETQYF.

This clonotype was seen ten or more times. This chain uses TRBV7-6 with TRBJ2-7; possibly TRBD1 or TRBD2 for D (5 bases each). V gave up 5 bases and J gave up 4 bases, with 15 bases separating them. The CDR3 is made up of 14 amino acids. Germline V CDR1 and CDR2: SGHVS, FNYEAQ. As DNA, the CDR3 is TGTGCCAGCAGCCCCGGGACCCTCTTGTACGAGCAGTACTTC. The encoded protein is CASSPGTLLYEQYF. Drawing the rest from reference TRBV7-6 and TRBJ2-7, the complete variable domain is GAGVSQSPRYKVTKRGQDVALRCDPISGHVSLYWYRQALGQGPEFLTYFNYEAQQDKSGLPNDRFSAERPEGSISTLTIQRTEQRDSAMYRCASSPGTLLYEQYFGPGTRLTVT.

J is TRBJ2-5 and V is TRBV20-1; 7 nucleotides align to TRBD2. CDR1 DFQATT and CDR2 SNEGSKA come from the germline V gene (reference sequence). After removal of 1 base from V and 5 bases from J, the junction contained 7 bases not matched to a gene. This CDR3 has 14 residues. CDR3 region: CSARGVGGSETQYF. In nucleotides, the CDR3 is TGCAGTGCTAGAGGGGTGGGGGGGTCGGAGACCCAGTACTTC.